What follows are 2 T cell receptor beta chains derived from one specimen sequenced in a study of Tregs in tolerant kidney transplant recipients. Clones were read by immunoSEQ multiplex PCR, and TCRdb kept only the in-frame ones, dropping some. The table shows some 110,000 clones, with roughly 93% occurring only once. The sequenced material came from CD4+ T cells from blood. The receptor set was obtained from a human donor in good health.

The chain recombines TRBV4-1 with TRBJ1-2, with D uncertain. Deletions cut 0 bases from V and 4 bases from J, with 18 bases between. Germline V CDR1 and CDR2: MGHRA, YSYEKL. The CDR3 runs 17 residues. The CDR3 region has the DNA TGCGCCAGCAGCCAAGAAAGGCGTGTCCGAAGGCTCTATGGCTACACCTTC. Residues: CASSQERRVRRLYGYTF.

The V and J genes are TRBV2 and TRBJ2-5; 8 nucleotides match TRBD2. The ends lost 7 bases at V and 1 base at J; junction bases unmatched: 2. This CDR3 is built from 13 residues. The V gene's germline CDR1 is SNHLY and CDR2 FYNNEI. CDR3 nucleotide sequence: TGTGCCAGCACCGGGACTAGCCAAGAGACCCAGTACTTC. As protein: CASTGTSQETQYF.